Listed here is a single T cell receptor beta chain. The data were taken from a study of blood T cell repertoires in COVID-19. Some clones are missing from TCRdb's copy, which holds only in-frame ones; the method was immunoSEQ multiplex PCR. The data hold 250,000 to 300,000 clones, with over 75% observed a single time. Unmatched junction bases numbered 8, after V lost 3 bases and J lost 7 bases. Per the germline V gene, CDR1 is SGHTA and CDR2 is FQGNSA. The CDR3 has 15 amino acids. The chain employs TRBV7-2 and TRBJ2-1; 8 bases are shared with TRBD2. What was sequenced was peripheral blood. This clonotype was sampled from a woman under 40 with acute or convalescent COVID-19. CDR3 loop: CASSFSGGPPNEQFF. The CDR3 nucleotides read TGTGCCAGCAGCTTTTCGGGAGGGCCTCCGAATGAGCAGTTCTTC.